This passage covers 18 T cell receptor beta chains from one sample sequenced in a study of shared clonotypes between healthy human individuals. Libraries were prepared by immunoSEQ multiplex PCR; TCRdb keeps only in-frame clonotypes and omits some of them. The sample records roughly 2 million clones, approximately 94% being singletons. CD45RO-negative cells were positively selected for CCR7, leaving out terminally differentiated effector memory CD45RA+ cells. Sequencing input: naive CD8+ T cells sorted from blood. These receptors were taken from a man in his late teens or twenties in good health.

The chain has TRBV10-1 and TRBJ2-2; 9 bases agree with TRBD2. Germline V gene lookup returns CDR1 WNHNN and CDR2 SYGVQD (reference sequence). The J segment lost 4 bases and the V segment lost 3 bases, leaving 9 bases of the junction unmatched. The CDR3 has 17 residues. The DNA of the CDR3 is TGCGCCAGCAGTGACCCGCTAGCGGGAATGGGCACCGGGGAGCTGTTTTTT. This codes for CASSDPLAGMGTGELFF.

The CDR3 sequence: CASSSGGQGDHEQYF. CDR3 DNA: TGTGCCAGCAGCTCTGGTGGGCAGGGAGACCACGAGCAGTACTTC. The V and J genes are TRBV13 and TRBJ2-7; D might be TRBD1 or TRBD2, each matching 5 bases. This CDR3 comprises 15 residues. Germline lookup yields CDR1 PRHDT and CDR2 FYEKMQ (reference sequence). Trimming removed 4 bases at V and 5 bases at J, with 18 bases between.

This rearrangement joins TRBV13 to TRBJ2-7; 9 bases are a match to TRBD1. Germline V gives CDR1 PRHDT, CDR2 FYEKMQ (reference sequence). The CDR3 length is 15 residues. V lost 3 bases, J lost 4 bases, and 7 bases stayed unmatched. CDR3 in amino acids: CASSFRDRVLYEQYF. The CDR3 bases are TGTGCCAGCAGCTTCCGGGACAGGGTATTGTACGAGCAGTACTTC.

The chain combines TRBV28 with TRBJ2-7; D is perhaps TRBD2 (6 bases). Germline assignment: CDR1 MDHEN and CDR2 SYDVKM. The V and J ends lost 3 bases and 4 bases respectively, with 13 bases between them. CDR3 length equals 14 residues. For the CDR3, the DNA is TGTGCCAGCAGTTTTCAGGGTGGAGGGTACGAGCAGTACTTC. Translated, it gives CASSFQGGGYEQYF.

This clone appeared once. V gene TRBV4-3 combines with J gene TRBJ2-2, with 8 bases matching TRBD1. The V segment lost 3 bases and the J segment 3 bases; nucleotides outside the gene matches: 9. CDR1 is LGHNA and CDR2 is YSLEER in the germline V gene. The CDR3 runs to 17 residues. The CDR3 reads CASSHVPGTGYTGELFF. CDR3 nucleotides: TGCGCCAGCAGCCATGTTCCCGGGACAGGCTACACCGGGGAGCTGTTTTTT.

V usage is TRBV5-4 and J usage is TRBJ1-2; tentative D call: TRBD1 (6 bases). Per the germline V gene, CDR1 is SGHNT and CDR2 is YYREEE (reference sequence). V was cut by 6 bases and J by 0 bases, with 21 bases left in between. The CDR3 contains 17 residues. The CDR3 here is CASTDWGAPLANYGYTF. The CDR3, as DNA: TGTGCCAGCACCGACTGGGGGGCACCCCTAGCTAACTATGGCTACACCTTC.

The chain employs TRBV27 and TRBJ1-6; D possibly corresponds to TRBD1 (5 bases). Germline values: CDR1 MNHEY, CDR2 SMNVEV (reference sequence). V was pared by 0 bases and J by 9 bases, with 12 bases between. The CDR3 spans 15 residues. CDR3 sequence reads: CASSLSKGFGSPLHF. The CDR3 DNA reads as TGTGCCAGCAGTTTATCGAAGGGGTTCGGTTCACCCCTCCACTTT.

V and J are TRBV7-9 and TRBJ2-3; 9 bases agree with TRBD2. This CDR3 is built from 16 residues. Germline CDR1 is SEHNR and CDR2 is FQNEAQ (reference sequence). The V and J ends lost 5 bases and 2 bases, in that order; junction bases with no gene match: 8. In nucleotides, the CDR3 is TGTGCCAGCAGCCCTAAATTAGCGGGAGACACAGATACGCAGTATTTT. Protein: CASSPKLAGDTDTQYF.

This CDR3 reads CATTQRNQETQYF. CDR3 in DNA: TGTGCCACCACTCAGCGAAACCAAGAGACCCAGTACTTC. The rearrangement links TRBV28 to TRBJ2-5, with D hard to call. This CDR3 has 13 amino acids. The germline CDR1 and CDR2 sequences are MDHEN and SYDVKM. The V gene lost 10 bases and the J gene lost 0 bases, with 12 bases spanning the gap.

The chain couples TRBV4-3 to TRBJ2-1; 8 bases align to TRBD2. Trimming at V came to 0 bases and at J to 8 bases, leaving 9 bases not matched to a gene. CDR3 size: 16 residues. The germline V gene has CDR1 LGHNA and CDR2 YSLEER. The CDR3 here is CASSQESAGVAHEQFF. In DNA, the CDR3 is TGCGCCAGCAGCCAAGAATCAGCGGGAGTTGCCCATGAGCAGTTCTTC.

As regards this clone: Other DNA variants within this sample encode the same CDR3. The chain combines TRBV9 with TRBJ2-7; 7 nucleotides match TRBD2. Trimming took 0 bases from V and 2 from J; bases not matched to a gene: 2. CDR1 and CDR2 (germline): SGDLS, YYNGEE. There are 14 residues in the CDR3. The CDR3 sequence is CASSVGLAAYEQYF. CDR3 DNA sequence: TGTGCCAGCAGCGTAGGCCTAGCGGCCTACGAGCAGTACTTC.

The genes are TRBV10-2 and TRBJ2-7; weak D call: TRBD1 (6 bases). The CDR3 is 14 residues long. Deletions cut 6 bases from V and 4 bases from J, with 16 bases between. Germline CDR1 reads WSHSY; CDR2 reads SAAADI. The CDR3 DNA follows: TGCGCCAGCAGGGATAATAGGGGGTTATACGAGCAGTACTTC. It codes for CASRDNRGLYEQYF.

This chain links TRBV5-1 with TRBJ2-3; D tentatively reads TRBD1 or TRBD2 (5 bases each). Trimming stripped 8 bases from V and 4 bases from J, with 17 bases between. The CDR3 contains 14 residues. Per the germline V gene, CDR1 is SGHRS and CDR2 is YFSETQ. The CDR3, as DNA: TGCGCCAGTGAGGACACTCTCGGGGCAGATACGCAGTATTTT. Protein: CASEDTLGADTQYF.

The chain has TRBV11-2 and TRBJ2-3, with TRBD2 matching over 9 bases. Germline V gene sequence: CDR1 SGHAT, CDR2 FQNNGV. The CDR3 is made up of 16 amino acids. Germline trimming cut 1 base from V and 4 bases from J; bases unmatched to any gene: 6. CDR3 coding DNA: TGTGCCAGCAGCTTAGTGCCAGCGGGGGGCCCAGATACGCAGTATTTT. Encoded protein: CASSLVPAGGPDTQYF.

The genes are TRBV29-1 and TRBJ1-2; a weak D match, TRBD1 (5 bases). CDR3 length: 10 residues. Between the trimmed V and J ends, which lost 4 bases and 14 bases, there was a span of 14 bases. Germline V gives CDR1 SQVTM, CDR2 ANQGSEA. The DNA for the CDR3 is TGCAGCGTTGCAGGGCCGCCGGGTACCTTC. Residues: CSVAGPPGTF.

Regarding this clone: Other nucleotide sequences from this sample produce the same CDR3. The chain recombines TRBV9 with TRBJ2-2; D uncertain. Trimming removed 3 bases at V and 1 base at J, with 4 bases between. Germline V gene data show CDR1 as SGDLS and CDR2 as YYNGEE. The CDR3 loop spans 13 amino acids. DNA of the CDR3: TGTGCCAGCAGCGCTCTGAACACCGGGGAGCTGTTTTTT. This encodes CASSALNTGELFF.

The V and J genes are TRBV5-5 and TRBJ2-7; 7 bases align to TRBD2. Trimming removed 4 bases from V and 0 bases from J; junction bases left unmatched: 4. The CDR3 spans 14 residues. Per the germline V gene, CDR1 is SGHKS and CDR2 is YYEKEE (reference sequence). The CDR3 region has the DNA TGTGCCAGCAGCCTGTCGGGGGGCTCCTACGAGCAGTACTTC. It is translated as CASSLSGGSYEQYF.

The gene calls are TRBV7-8 and TRBJ2-5, with D unclear. CDR1 SGHVS and CDR2 FQNEAQ come from the germline V gene. This CDR3 region has 13 residues. Trimming removed 0 bases at V and 3 bases at J, with 5 bases between. The DNA of the CDR3 is TGTGCCAGCAGCTTAGCTCTAGAAGAGACCCAGTACTTC. It specifies CASSLALEETQYF.